A single TCR beta chain is shown here with its context. What it recognizes is unknown. A TCRbeta library incorporating unique molecular identifiers was prepared. TCRdb re-called the PCR reads with MiXCR, one entry per CDR3 protein. The sample records around 490,000 distinct CDR3 sequences, about an eighth being singletons. This record comes from a study of T-cell reconstitution after alpha-beta-depleted transplantation in children. Points from the study as a whole: The origin of high day-60 TCRbeta diversity in some patients lay in surviving recipient T cells and thymic progenitors. T-cell numbers and diversity one year post-transplant derived largely from freshly generated T cells. Several hundred expanded graft clones reportedly were the source of alpha-beta T cells about two months after transplant.

Germline V CDR1 and CDR2: LGHNA, YSLEER. CDR3 length equals 14 residues. V lost 5 bases and J lost 10, with 18 bases in between. The genes are TRBV4-3 and TRBJ2-1, with D perhaps given as TRBD1 or TRBD2 (5 bases each). The sample consisted of PBMCs, mostly from graft donor cells, taken 180 days after TCRalphabeta/CD19-depleted stem cell transplant. The TCR originated in a female patient between 2 and 10 years old who had a stem cell transplant for aplastic anemia, so the T cells may come from the graft donor. CDR3 amino acids: CASSWGSAGREQFF. CDR3 in DNA: TGCGCCAGCAGCTGGGGGTCCGCCGGCCGCGAGCAGTTCTTC.